The entry below describes one T cell receptor (beta chain). The data are from a study of CD8 T cells in Susac syndrome. The authors reverse transcribed about 0.5 to 1 ug RNA with random hexamers. The CDR3 of TCR beta was amplified by immunoSEQ multiplex PCR across 54 Vbeta and 13 Jbeta. Via MiXCR, TCRdb re-called the immunoSEQ multiplex PCR reads, giving one row per CDR3 protein. The sample has approximately 140,000 distinct CDR3 sequences, about 95% seen once. The CDR3 is made up of 18 amino acids. Unmatched junction bases numbered 19, after V lost 5 bases and J lost 9 bases. From germline, CDR1 is DFQATT and CDR2 SNEGSKA (reference sequence). From blood CD8+ and CD4+ T cells, TCR beta sequences were generated. The study used treatment-naive patients who had stable or active relapsing-remitting disease as multiple sclerosis controls. The authors negatively isolated CD8+ and CD4+ T cells and FACS-enriched TEMRA cells.

The chain is built from TRBV20-1 and TRBJ2-1, with 13 bases that match TRBD2. This TCR was recovered from a human donor with multiple sclerosis. Sequenced material: CD4+ T cells from PBMCs. CDR3 coding DNA: TGCAGTGCTTACCCCGTCCGCCTTGGGACTAGCGGGAACAGTGAGCAGTTCTTC. Protein product: CSAYPVRLGTSGNSEQFF.